This T cell receptor beta chain was sequenced in a study of CD8+CD57+ T cells in acquired aplastic anemia. The template for TCR beta VDJ and CDR3 sequence profiling was genomic DNA. TCRdb independently ran MiXCR on the reads; one entry per CDR3 protein. The profile shows about 290,000 distinct CDR3 sequences, around three fifths of them singletons. Previously, flow cytometry had revealed CD8+CD57+ cell expansion in the patients chosen for sequencing. Germline CDR1 ENHRY, CDR2 SYGVKD. V was trimmed by 0 bases and J by 1 base, leaving 11 bases between them. CDR3 length: 16 residues. This chain links TRBV10-3 with TRBJ2-3; D perhaps matches TRBD2 (6 bases). The specimen was sorted CD4+, CD8+, or CD8+CD57+ T cells (not recorded which) from PBMCs. The sequence derives from a human donor with aplastic anemia. The CDR3 region has the DNA TGTGCCATCAGTGAGTCGAGGGGCGGGGGCACAGATACGCAGTATTTT. Amino acids: CAISESRGGGTDTQYF.